This T cell receptor beta chain was found in a study of OX40 agonist ivuxolimab in advanced cancers. Across the study: Patients enrolled in dose escalation were diagnosed with hepatocellular carcinoma, melanoma, renal cell or head and neck cancer. Overall study results and limits: Patients with a partial response at 0.1-3.0 mg/kg had among the lowest clonal expansion.

This table comes from immunoSEQ multiplex PCR, and its TCRdb copy is limited to in-frame clones, with some not included. The sample records some 150,000 clones, 90% to 95% being singletons. On this clone itself: The antigen is not known.

The CDR3 totals 14 residues. The V gene end was trimmed by 5 bases and the J gene end by 2 bases; junction bases not matched to a gene: 6. CDR1 SGHAT and CDR2 FQNNGV come from the germline V gene. The source is an adult with an advanced solid tumor such as melanoma, head and neck, liver or kidney cancer. The sample was CD4+ or CD8+ T cells sorted from blood, taken in a trial of the OX40 agonist ivuxolimab. The V and J genes are TRBV11-2 and TRBJ2-7; 7 bases agree with TRBD2. CDR3 sequence reads: CASSGTIQTYEQYF. CDR3 bases: TGTGCCAGCAGCGGGACTATTCAAACCTACGAGCAGTACTTC.